The T cell receptor beta chain described here comes from a study of T cells in Graves' hyperthyroidism and ophthalmopathy (dated by TCRdb to between 2018 and 2021). Concerning the study at large: Peripheral blood was sampled at the time of initial diagnosis, prior to any treatment. TCR V-J signatures able to tell the groups apart were searched for in a discovery cohort of 95 or so patients, of whom more than 40 had Graves' ophthalmopathy and about 55 had stable Graves' hyperthyroidism. An independent validation cohort of around 20 hyperthyroidism patients and about 16 patients who later progressed to ophthalmopathy tested prospective prediction of ophthalmopathy. In addition, the study compared T-cell repertoires in thyroid tissue and in blood from 6 or 7 Graves' hyperthyroidism patients. For training and testing, the approximately 92 patients in the discovery cohort were randomly divided in a 7:3 ratio. After sampling, hyperthyroidism patients received methimazole starting at 30 mg daily, and ophthalmopathy patients received high-dose intravenous methylprednisolone. The paper describes TCR Vbeta CDR3 sequencing of about 140 peripheral blood samples, made up of roughly 45 ophthalmopathy patients, around 78 hyperthyroidism patients and some 17 progressor patients. What the authors observed across the whole study: In validation, progression to ophthalmopathy was predicted by the model with 65% to 71% sensitivity and roughly 76% specificity, a median of roughly 6.4 months before onset. No statistical method was used to set the sample size in advance, and investigators knew the group allocation. Blood samples also contained most of the expanded thyroid clonotypes (frequency above 0.001), which suggests that blood repertoires may reflect thyroid immune responses. A 13 V-J signature model separated ophthalmopathy from stable hyperthyroidism, with around 90% sensitivity and 81.08% specificity in cross-validation and 80%/75% in testing.

This clonotype was observed many times. Its antigen is currently not known. Per-base qualities were not stored, and no clone one base away is much larger. Ophthalmopathy patients had moderately to severely active disease, Clinical Activity Score of at least 3, NOSPECS grade of at least 4, and duration under 3 months. Exclusion was applied to patients with uncontrolled infections, other autoimmune diseases, pregnancy or lactation. Diagnoses were based on clinical symptoms, serum thyroxine and TRAb, thyroid ultrasound and orbital computed tomography. PBMCs were separated from 10 ml of fresh peripheral blood using Ficoll-Paque density gradient centrifugation. Total RNA was extracted with Trizol reagent, and quality was checked on an Agilent 2100 Bioanalyzer. The trim is 1 base for V and 0 bases for J, with a gap of 9 bases between the germline ends. Per the germline V gene, MDHEN is the CDR1 and SYDVKM is the CDR2. There are 15 amino acids in the CDR3, from cysteine to phenylalanine inclusive. The CDR3 DNA has 45 bases and is translated from base 1.

The TCR beta CDR3 regions were amplified from the RNA transcripts. The first round of RT-PCR for the TCR CDR3 was performed with the HTBI primer set and the Qiagen OneStep RT-PCR kit. The libraries were constructed in a second round of multiplex PCR and then size-selected and purified. Paired-end sequencing of the libraries was performed with 100 bp reads on an Illumina HiSeq2000. The paper's processing steps were these. Raw data were processed with SOAPnuke, discarding reads with adapters, uncalled bases, mean Phred below 15, or no exact constant-primer or identifier match. High-quality paired reads were merged using COPE v1.2.5, and each unique nucleotide sequence was defined as a clonotype. MiTCR v1.1 was used to align the clonotypes against IMGT TRBV, TRBD and TRBJ reference segments. Only V-J combinations with frequency above 0.0001, covering roughly 99% of repertoires, were analysed. A TCS score was defined as the ratio between F50 (clonal expansion) and ExV (chaos), using BLOSUM62-based TCRdist between CDR3 peptides within each V-J. Welch's t-statistics and random forest reduced some 510 V-J features to 13, which were used in a naive Bayes classifier (R e1071). TCRdb itself trimmed the public reads at Q25 with fastp, ran MiXCR and retained productive beta chains. For every CDR3 protein sequence, its rows merge into one entry that carries the most common genes and DNA. The V and J calls here are based on TCRdb, not the publication. In this sample the table shows approximately 690,000 distinct CDR3 sequences, 14% of which occur a single time. Around 12% of the sample comes from the top ten.

The sequence is built from TRBV28 and TRBJ1-1; no confident D gene assignment can be made. Sequencing was performed on blood. This receptor was taken from a woman between 50 and 59 years old with Graves' ophthalmopathy. The DNA sequence is TGTGCCAGCAGTTTATTATGGGTGGTGAACACTGAAGCTTTCTTT. Its protein product is CASSLLWVVNTEAFF. The variable domain in full, with residues beyond the CDR3 obtained from the reference TRBV28 and TRBJ1-1 genes, is DVKVTQSSRYLVKRTGEKVFLECVQDMDHENMFWYRQDPGLGLRLIYFSYDVKMKEKGDIPEGYSVSREKKERFSLILESASTNQTSMYLCASSLLWVVNTEAFFGQGTRLTVV.